This T cell receptor (beta chain) was documented in a study of T cell repertoires in ileal Crohn's disease. This clone has a handful of counts. The CDR3 runs to 16 residues. With 0 bases removed from V and 0 bases from J, the gap between germline ends came to 12 bases. Germline V gene data show CDR1 as GTSNPN and CDR2 as SVGIG (reference sequence). Per sample, around 0.55 micrograms of biopsy DNA were TCRB immunosequenced. Some clones are missing from TCRdb's copy, which holds only in-frame ones; the method was immunoSEQ multiplex PCR. The table lists 25,000 to 30,000 clones, roughly 78% of them singletons, with around 20% in the top ten.

This receptor was identified in an adult with Crohn's disease. This chain uses TRBV30 with TRBJ1-5; possibly TRBD1 for D (5 bases). The sequenced sample consisted of ileal tissue. The CDR3 reads CAWSVGGAASNQPQHF. DNA of the CDR3: TGTGCCTGGAGTGTGGGTGGGGCAGCTAGCAATCAGCCCCAGCATTTT.